This T cell receptor beta chain was retrieved from a study of regulatory T cells in long-lasting Graves disease. The study, taken as a whole, reports: Graves' patients with persistent disease showed TCR diversity lower than patients newly diagnosed.

This clonotype was seen only once. As yet, its antigen is unknown. The TCR beta library used iRepertoire HTBI primers with Arm-PCR amplification of CDR3. MiXCR, applied by TCRdb to the multiplex PCR reads, yields one record per CDR3 protein. The sample has about 610,000 distinct CDR3 sequences, 15% to 20% seen once. Time point reported: newly diagnosed GD, antithyroid drugs for less than 3 months. After RNA was extracted from PBMCs, the TCR library was made from it. Germline-derived CDR1 and CDR2 are MNHNS and SASEGT. Trimming at V came to 6 bases and at J to 1 base, leaving 10 bases not matched to a gene. This CDR3 contains 16 residues. These data were also reused for a study on T cells in Graves' hyperthyroidism and ophthalmopathy. As reported in that work: Expanded thyroid clonotypes (above 0.001) were mostly also found in blood.

V usage is TRBV6-1 and J usage is TRBJ2-3; 7 bases are a match to TRBD2. Specimen: peripheral blood mononuclear cells (PBMCs), collected at new diagnosis, from a patient treated with antithyroid drugs. This sequence originates from a man aged 18 to 29 with Graves disease. CDR3 nucleotides: TGTGCCAGCAGAAAGGGATCTAGCGGACGCACAGATACGCAGTATTTT. Translation: CASRKGSSGRTDTQYF.